This T cell receptor beta chain is drawn from a study of CD8 T cells in ankylosing spondylitis. Study conclusions and caveats: Reports say disease-linked clones showed up significantly more in matched ankylosing spondylitis synovial fluid. Clones linked to disease, bearing a CD8+ phenotype, were relatively rare in peripheral blood. Past studies reported some motif variants in reactive arthritis synovial fluid and blood.

Turning to this clonotype: Its antigen is not known.

5'-RACE, quantitative and with molecular barcodes, yielded the TCR beta libraries. Each CDR3 protein gets one entry after TCRdb re-called the 5' RACE reads with MiXCR. This repertoire shows approximately 220,000 distinct CDR3 sequences, 8% to 11% found once; its top ten account for over 20%. The germline gives CDR1 MDHEN, CDR2 SYDVKM. J gave up 4 bases and V 3 bases, and 10 bases lay outside the gene matches. The CDR3 extends over 17 amino acids. The chain couples TRBV28 to TRBJ2-3, with 10 positions matching TRBD1. The sample comprised blood, either unsorted or a sorted T cell fraction (not recorded which). This TCR was sampled from a male donor with ankylosing spondylitis or in good health (not recorded which). CDR3 amino acids: CASSLKGQGSFPDTQYF. CDR3 DNA sequence: TGTGCCAGCAGTTTGAAGGGACAGGGGAGCTTTCCAGATACGCAGTATTTT.